Each of the 24 T cell receptor beta chains below was sequenced from the same sample in a study of blood T cell repertoires in COVID-19. The table came from immunoSEQ multiplex PCR; TCRdb's copy has only in-frame clones and leaves some out. The sample consists of around 330,000 clones, 80% to 90% of them appearing once. Specimen: PBMCs or T cells enriched from blood (not recorded which). The receptor set was obtained from a young woman who had recovered from COVID-19.

In this sample, this clone turned up a few times. V gene TRBV9 combines with J gene TRBJ2-3; tentative D call: TRBD2 (6 bases). This CDR3 comprises 16 residues. Germline values: CDR1 SGDLS, CDR2 YYNGEE. Between the trimmed V and J ends, which lost 3 bases and 5 bases, there was a span of 19 bases. The CDR3 reads CASSDGSGTGGDTQYF. CDR3 DNA sequence: TGTGCCAGCAGCGATGGGTCGGGGACTGGAGGAGATACGCAGTATTTT.

The chain links TRBV7-4 to TRBJ2-3; TRBD1 agrees at 9 bases. V trimming: 2 bases; J trimming: 7 bases; junction bases outside the gene matches: 13. The CDR3 spans 17 residues. Germline assignment: CDR1 SGHVT and CDR2 SQSDAQ. The DNA of the CDR3 is TGTGCCAGCAGCTTATTTTGGCTGGGACAGGGTCGGAATACGCAGTATTTT. Its protein product is CASSLFWLGQGRNTQYF.

The genes are TRBV12-3 or TRBV12-4 and TRBJ1-1; D perhaps matches TRBD1 (5 bases). With 5 bases removed from V and 11 bases from J, the gap between germline ends came to 18 bases. The CDR3 sequence is 13 residues long. The chain's CDR3 is CASSQPRQGGAFF. The CDR3 nucleotides are TGTGCCAGCAGTCAACCTCGGCAGGGTGGCGCTTTCTTT.

The genes are TRBV9 and TRBJ2-7; 13 bases align to TRBD2. The trim removed 3 bases at V and 0 bases at J, leaving 9 bases unmatched. The CDR3 has 18 residues. CDR1 is SGDLS, CDR2 YYNGEE, per germline. As DNA, the CDR3 is TGTGCCAGCAGCGCCGGGACTAGCGGGACCGTAAGCTCCTACGAGCAGTACTTC. As protein: CASSAGTSGTVSSYEQYF.

The CDR3 bases are TGCGCCAGCAGCCAAGAGTTCACTTCCTACGAGCAGTACTTC. Protein: CASSQEFTSYEQYF. The rearrangement links TRBV4-3 to TRBJ2-7; no definite D call. The CDR3 has 14 amino acids. Trimming removed 0 bases at V and 1 base at J, with 7 bases between. CDR1 and CDR2 from the germline V gene are LGHNA and YSLEER.

J is TRBJ2-7 and V is TRBV5-1, with 13 nucleotides matching TRBD2. CDR1 is SGHRS and CDR2 is YFSETQ in the germline V gene. Trimming at V came to 1 base and at J to 4 bases, leaving 8 bases not matched to a gene. The CDR3 is 17 residues long. The CDR3 is CASSLTTSGRAMYEQYF. The CDR3, as DNA: TGCGCCAGCAGCTTGACCACTAGCGGGAGGGCCATGTACGAGCAGTACTTC.

This clone appeared a single time. J is TRBJ2-2 and V is TRBV6-5; D is uncertain. The V end was cut by 4 bases, the J end by 4 bases, with 7 bases between. Germline V gene lookup returns CDR1 MNHEY and CDR2 SVGAGI. The CDR3 sequence is 13 residues long. The CDR3 loop reads CASSFTRTGELFF. As DNA, the CDR3 is TGTGCCAGCAGTTTTACACGCACCGGGGAGCTGTTTTTT.

V is TRBV4-1 and J is TRBJ2-7, with D unresolved. From germline, CDR1 is MGHRA and CDR2 YSYEKL. V lost 4 bases, J lost 3 bases, and 10 bases lay in between. The CDR3 extends over 13 amino acids. The CDR3 is CASSRSPLYEQYF. The CDR3 DNA reads TGCGCCAGCAGCCGGAGCCCGCTCTACGAGCAGTACTTC.

The chain joins TRBV7-3 to TRBJ2-1; weak D call: TRBD1 (6 bases). The V gene lost 5 bases and the J gene lost 4 bases, with 12 bases spanning the gap. This CDR3 contains 14 residues. Germline V CDR1 and CDR2: SGHTA, FQGTGA. CDR3 sequence: CASSVQGEYNEQFF. The CDR3 coding sequence is TGTGCCAGCAGCGTACAGGGAGAATACAATGAGCAGTTCTTC.

The rearrangement uses TRBV19 and TRBJ1-5, with a tentative D call TRBD1 (6 bases). Germline loops: CDR1 LNHDA, CDR2 SQIVND (reference sequence). V dropped 4 bases and J dropped 6 bases, with 10 bases sitting between them. This CDR3 has 13 amino acids. This chain's CDR3 is CASSKGGGQPQHF. The CDR3 nucleotides read TGTGCCAGTAGTAAGGGAGGGGGTCAGCCCCAGCATTTT. The whole variable domain, remainder taken from reference TRBV19 and TRBJ1-5, is DGGITQSPKYLFRKEGQNVTLSCEQNLNHDAMYWYRQDPGQGLRLIYYSQIVNDFQKGDIAEGYSVSREKKESFPLTVTSAQKNPTAFYLCASSKGGGQPQHFGDGTRLSIL.

V and J are TRBV19 and TRBJ1-4; perhaps TRBD1 as D (5 bases). This CDR3 spans 14 amino acids. From germline, CDR1 is LNHDA and CDR2 SQIVND (reference sequence). Trimming took off 4 bases at V and 3 bases at J, with 9 bases between the two ends. The chain's CDR3 is CASSTTAPNEKLFF. For the CDR3, the DNA is TGTGCCAGTAGTACGACAGCGCCTAATGAAAAACTGTTTTTT.

V usage is TRBV18 and J usage is TRBJ2-2; the match to TRBD2 covers 7 bases. V shed 3 bases and J 6 bases; nucleotides not matched to a gene: 7. The CDR3 has 15 residues. The germline V gene encodes CDR1 KGHSH and CDR2 LQKENI. The CDR3 here is CASSPDGLGAGELFF. The CDR3 DNA sequence: TGTGCCAGCTCACCTGATGGACTAGGCGCCGGGGAGCTGTTTTTT. Combining the CDR3 with reference TRBV18 and TRBJ2-2 gives the whole variable domain NAGVMQNPRHLVRRRGQEARLRCSPMKGHSHVYWYRQLPEEGLKFMVYLQKENIIDESGMPKERFSAEFPKEGPSILRIQQVVRGDSAAYFCASSPDGLGAGELFFGEGSRLTVL.

This chain uses TRBV18 with TRBJ2-7, with a possible D match to TRBD1 (6 bases). V was cut by 2 bases and J by 8 bases, with 13 bases left in between. The CDR3 covers 13 residues. Germline values: CDR1 KGHSH, CDR2 LQKENI. CDR3 region: CASSPSQGRQQYF. CDR3 bases: TGTGCCAGCTCACCATCCCAGGGGCGGCAGCAGTACTTC.

This chain uses TRBV5-1 with TRBJ2-7, with TRBD2 matching 11 bases. Per the germline V gene, CDR1 is SGHRS and CDR2 is YFSETQ. The CDR3 sequence is 15 residues long. V shed 4 bases and J 8 bases; nucleotides not matched to a gene: 11. The CDR3 sequence: CASSKHSGGAEKQYF. The CDR3 bases are TGCGCCAGCAGCAAACATAGCGGGGGGGCCGAGAAGCAGTACTTC.

This clone was found a few times. The V gene is TRBV11-2, the J gene TRBJ2-4; 8 bases line up with TRBD1. CDR1 is SGHAT, CDR2 FQNNGV, per germline. This CDR3 spans 15 amino acids. J was trimmed by 6 bases and V by 4 bases; bases with no gene match: 8. The CDR3 loop is CASSSRQGHGNIQYF. The CDR3 coding sequence is TGTGCCAGCAGCTCGCGACAGGGGCATGGAAACATTCAGTACTTC.

The gene calls are TRBV27 and TRBJ2-2; 8 bases are shared with TRBD2. Germline V gene lookup returns CDR1 MNHEY and CDR2 SMNVEV (reference sequence). Trimming removed 4 bases from V and 6 bases from J; junction bases left unmatched: 4. The CDR3 runs to 14 residues. The CDR3 is CASSSQRESGELFF. The DNA of the CDR3 is TGTGCCAGCAGTTCACAGCGGGAGTCCGGGGAGCTGTTTTTT.

The chain employs TRBV30 and TRBJ2-7; 10 nucleotides align to TRBD1. The J segment lost 2 bases and the V segment lost 2 bases, leaving 9 bases of the junction unmatched. Germline CDR1 reads GTSNPN; CDR2 reads SVGIG (reference sequence). The CDR3 spans 16 residues. CDR3 sequence: CAWSPRFGTGAYEQYF. The CDR3 coding sequence is TGTGCCTGGAGTCCCCGTTTCGGGACAGGGGCCTACGAGCAGTACTTC.

The chain joins TRBV30 to TRBJ1-2; D possibly corresponds to TRBD1 (5 bases). In germline, CDR1 is GTSNPN, CDR2 SVGIG (reference sequence). The CDR3 spans 13 residues. Between the trimmed V and J ends, which lost 3 bases and 8 bases, there was a span of 16 bases. CDR3 sequence (DNA): TGTGCCTGGAGCCTAACAGGAGTAGGAGGCTACACCTTC. This sequence encodes CAWSLTGVGGYTF.

This chain uses TRBV28 with TRBJ2-7, with TRBD1 matching over 9 bases. Germline assignment: CDR1 MDHEN and CDR2 SYDVKM. After removal of 7 bases from V and 3 bases from J, the junction contained 4 bases not matched to a gene. CDR3 length: 13 residues. CDR3 sequence reads: CASKGQGIYEQYF. In nucleotides, the CDR3 is TGTGCCAGCAAGGGACAGGGTATCTACGAGCAGTACTTC.

The rearrangement joins TRBV5-6 to TRBJ2-7; 9 bases are a match to TRBD1. Germline CDR1 reads SGHDT; CDR2 reads YYEEEE. There are 16 residues in the CDR3. Trimming removed 1 base from V and 4 bases from J; junction bases left unmatched: 9. The CDR3 DNA is TGTGCCAGCAGCTTGTATGGGACAGGGATAATTTACGAGCAGTACTTC. It is translated as CASSLYGTGIIYEQYF.

V gene TRBV7-2 combines with J gene TRBJ2-1, with 8 bases aligning to TRBD1. The V segment lost 5 bases and the J segment 6 bases; nucleotides outside the gene matches: 12. Germline assignment: CDR1 SGHTA and CDR2 FQGNSA. This CDR3 is 16 amino acids long. This CDR3 is CASSPQGRGPTNEQFF. The CDR3 DNA is TGTGCCAGCAGCCCCCAAGGCAGGGGGCCTACCAATGAGCAGTTCTTC.

By proportion, this clone is large (0.1 to 1%). The chain carries TRBV28 and TRBJ1-1; 9 bases are shared with TRBD1. The germline gives CDR1 MDHEN, CDR2 SYDVKM. This CDR3 region has 16 residues. J lost 6 bases, V lost 3 bases, and 11 bases had no gene match. This chain's CDR3 is CASSFPGTGPMAEAFF. The CDR3 nucleotides read TGTGCCAGCAGTTTTCCTGGGACAGGGCCGATGGCTGAAGCTTTCTTT.

This clone was detected only a few times. The rearrangement joins TRBV7-2 to TRBJ2-5, with D possibly TRBD2 on 5 matching bases. The V end lost 3 bases, the J end lost 1 base, and 9 bases lay between the germline ends. The CDR3 sequence is 14 residues long. Looked up from germline, CDR1 is SGHTA and CDR2 is FQGNSA. The CDR3 DNA reads TGTGCCAGCAGCTTGTTAGGGAGCCAAGAGACCCAGTACTTC. This sequence encodes CASSLLGSQETQYF.

The chain employs TRBV28 and TRBJ1-2; 7 bases match TRBD1. V gave up 5 bases and J gave up 8 bases; unmatched junction bases: 11. CDR1 is MDHEN, CDR2 SYDVKM, per germline. This CDR3 spans 14 amino acids. This chain's CDR3 is CASSTTGHRTGYTF. In DNA form, the CDR3 reads TGTGCCAGCAGTACGACAGGGCATAGGACCGGCTACACCTTC.